One and the same sample provided the 20 T cell receptor beta chains below, sequenced in a study of cytomegalovirus exposure and HLA in healthy donors. Using immunoSEQ multiplex PCR, the repertoire was profiled, and TCRdb retains in-frame clones only, with some absent. The sample carries 200,000 to 250,000 clones, about 90% recorded once. The sample consisted of PBMCs. Source of these receptors: a woman aged 18-29 years in good health and CMV-seronegative.

This sequence joins TRBV9 and TRBJ2-1; possibly TRBD2 for D (5 bases). Trimming stripped 2 bases from V and 7 bases from J, with 16 bases between. This CDR3 contains 15 residues. The V gene's germline CDR1 is SGDLS and CDR2 YYNGEE. CDR3 sequence reads: CASSVPSGQRNEQFF. Written as DNA, the CDR3 is TGTGCCAGCAGCGTCCCCAGCGGCCAACGAAATGAGCAGTTCTTC.

V and J are TRBV28 and TRBJ1-4; tentative D call: TRBD1 (6 bases). The CDR3 is 17 amino acids. In germline, CDR1 is MDHEN, CDR2 SYDVKM. V was trimmed by 5 bases and J by 7 bases, leaving 23 bases between them. CDR3: CASSDTIGQPEGEKLFF. As DNA, the CDR3 is TGTGCCAGCAGTGACACTATTGGACAGCCAGAAGGTGAAAAACTGTTTTTT.

The V and J genes are TRBV5-1 and TRBJ2-2; 8 bases fit TRBD1. V shed 3 bases, J shed 3 bases, and the junction held 7 bases outside the gene matches. Germline CDR1 is SGHRS and CDR2 is YFSETQ. This CDR3 region has 16 residues. In nucleotides, the CDR3 is TGCGCCAGCAGCTGGACGGGACAGGTGGACACCGGGGAGCTGTTTTTT. Protein: CASSWTGQVDTGELFF. Combining the CDR3 with reference TRBV5-1 and TRBJ2-2 gives the whole variable domain KAGVTQTPRYLIKTRGQQVTLSCSPISGHRSVSWYQQTPGQGLQFLFEYFSETQRNKGNFPGRFSGRQFSNSRSEMNVSTLELGDSALYLCASSWTGQVDTGELFFGEGSRLTVL.

The count of this clone is one. The chain uses TRBV9 and TRBJ2-1; no reliable D call. The V and J ends lost 2 bases and 4 bases respectively, with 10 bases between them. The CDR3 length is 14 residues. From germline, CDR1 is SGDLS and CDR2 YYNGEE. DNA for the CDR3: TGTGCCAGCAGCGTCGAGGCCTATTACAATGAGCAGTTCTTC. This gives the protein CASSVEAYYNEQFF.

The chain combines TRBV10-3 with TRBJ2-7; a possible D gene is TRBD1 (6 bases). V lost 4 bases to trimming and J lost 3 bases, with 13 bases between them. There are 14 residues in the CDR3. CDR1 is ENHRY and CDR2 is SYGVKD in the germline V gene. The CDR3 nucleotides read TGTGCCATCAGTGTTAGGGACATTTACTACGAGCAGTACTTC. As protein: CAISVRDIYYEQYF.

The chain has TRBV7-2 and TRBJ2-7; D might be TRBD2 (6 bases). Germline-derived CDR1 and CDR2 are SGHTA and FQGNSA. The CDR3 totals 14 residues. Trimming left V 3 bases short and J 4 bases short, with 13 bases between. The CDR3, as DNA: TGTGCCAGCAGCTTCGCCGCGGGATTATACGAGCAGTACTTC. Residues: CASSFAAGLYEQYF.

There are a few counts of this clone. The chain employs TRBV19 and TRBJ2-7; TRBD2 might be the D (5 bases). CDR3 size: 13 residues. Trimming removed 6 bases from V and 5 bases from J, with 14 bases in between. Looked up from germline, CDR1 is LNHDA and CDR2 is SQIVND (reference sequence). Written as DNA, the CDR3 is TGTGCCAGTAGAGCGGCCCCTCTACACGAGCAGTACTTC. This gives the protein CASRAAPLHEQYF.

The chain recombines TRBV30 with TRBJ1-5; no reliable D call. The V end was cut by 7 bases, the J end by 0 bases, with 10 bases between. The length of the CDR3 is 13 residues. Germline CDR1 GTSNPN, CDR2 SVGIG (reference sequence). The CDR3 DNA follows: TGTGCCTTCCGAGCAGGTAGCAATCAGCCCCAGCATTTT. Its translation is CAFRAGSNQPQHF.

This chain connects TRBV9 to TRBJ2-2, with 9 bases fitting TRBD1. Germline V gene sequence: CDR1 SGDLS, CDR2 YYNGEE. This CDR3 comprises 17 residues. The J segment lost 4 bases and the V segment lost 3 bases, leaving 10 bases of the junction unmatched. The DNA for the CDR3 is TGTGCCAGCAGCGCCCGGGGACAGGGCATCGGCACCGGGGAGCTGTTTTTT. It yields the protein CASSARGQGIGTGELFF.

The chain combines TRBV7-8 with TRBJ2-1, with a tentative D call TRBD2 (6 bases). Trimming removed 4 bases from V and 10 bases from J, with 17 bases in between. Per the germline V gene, CDR1 is SGHVS and CDR2 is FQNEAQ. The CDR3 consists of 14 residues. CDR3 coding DNA: TGTGCCAGCAGCTCCGAAGAAGGACTATGGGAGCAGTTCTTC. It codes for CASSSEEGLWEQFF.

DNA of the CDR3: TGCGCCAGCAGCCAGGGACTAGCGGGAGTTGGGACCCAGTACTTC. This encodes CASSQGLAGVGTQYF. The J gene is TRBJ2-5, the V gene TRBV4-1; 14 bases are shared with TRBD2. CDR1 and CDR2 from the germline V gene are MGHRA and YSYEKL. The trim removed 3 bases at V and 7 bases at J, leaving 4 bases unmatched. This CDR3 comprises 15 residues.

The V call is TRBV5-1, the J call TRBJ2-7, with a possible D match to TRBD1 (6 bases). This CDR3 has 15 residues. Germline V gene lookup returns CDR1 SGHRS and CDR2 YFSETQ. Trimming removed 4 bases from V and 0 bases from J, with 14 bases in between. The CDR3 region has the DNA TGCGCCAGCAGCGGACAAACAGGGAACTCCTACGAGCAGTACTTC. Its translation: CASSGQTGNSYEQYF.

V usage is TRBV5-8 and J usage is TRBJ1-1; D ambiguous. V lost 0 bases, J lost 3 bases, and 9 bases lay in between. This CDR3 region has 14 residues. Looked up from germline, CDR1 is SGHTS and CDR2 is YDEGEE. For the CDR3, the DNA is TGTGCCAGCAGCTTGGACAGCTCCTACACTGAAGCTTTCTTT. Translating it yields CASSLDSSYTEAFF. Supplemented by reference TRBV5-8 and TRBJ1-1, the full variable domain reads EAGVTQSPTHLIKTRGQQATLRCSPISGHTSVYWYQQALGLGLQFLLWYDEGEERNRGNFPPRFSGRQFPNYSSELNVNALELEDSALYLCASSLDSSYTEAFFGQGTRLTVV.

The J gene is TRBJ2-7, the V gene TRBV11-1, with D possibly being TRBD1 (5 bases). Germline lookup yields CDR1 SGHAT and CDR2 FQDESV (reference sequence). V was shortened by 5 bases and J by 5 bases, with 10 bases between the two germline ends. The CDR3 is 12 residues long. CDR3 residues: CASSPRTNEQYF. CDR3 coding DNA: TGTGCCAGCAGCCCCCGGACAAACGAGCAGTACTTC.

Concerning this clone: Other DNA variants within this sample encode the same CDR3. The rearrangement joins TRBV7-9 to TRBJ1-1, with 9 bases matching TRBD1. CDR1 and CDR2 (germline): SEHNR, FQNEAQ (reference sequence). V was clipped by 4 bases and J by 4 bases; unmatched bases: 4. This CDR3 has 14 residues. The CDR3 DNA reads TGTGCCAGCAGCTCCGGGACAGGGACCACTGAAGCTTTCTTT. It translates to CASSSGTGTTEAFF.

The rearrangement links TRBV7-3 to TRBJ2-1, with TRBD2 matching over 8 bases. CDR1 is SGHTA, CDR2 FQGTGA, per germline. Trimming took 4 bases from V and 7 from J; bases not matched to a gene: 0. The CDR3 covers 12 residues. The CDR3 nucleotides are TGTGCCAGCAGCTCTAGCGGGAATGAGCAGTTCTTC. It specifies CASSSSGNEQFF. Full variable domain (missing parts from reference TRBV7-3 and TRBJ2-1): GAGVSQTPSNKVTEKGKYVELRCDPISGHTALYWYRQSLGQGPEFLIYFQGTGAADDSGLPNDRFFAVRPEGSVSTLKIQRTERGDSAVYLCASSSSGNEQFFGPGTRLTVL.

The chain has TRBV7-3 and TRBJ2-1, with 11 positions matching TRBD2. CDR3 length: 17 residues. With 0 bases clipped from V and 8 bases from J, the junction kept 9 bases outside the gene matches. CDR1 and CDR2 from the germline V gene are SGHTA and FQGTGA. CDR3 DNA sequence: TGTGCCAGCAGCTTAACGGGGCTAGCGGGAGGCTTAGATGAGCAGTTCTTC. Protein product: CASSLTGLAGGLDEQFF.

J is TRBJ1-4 and V is TRBV30; 10 bases line up with TRBD1. V lost 3 bases to trimming and J lost 8 bases; unmatched junction nucleotides: 3. The CDR3 loop spans 13 amino acids. Per the germline V gene, CDR1 is GTSNPN and CDR2 is SVGIG (reference sequence). The CDR3 loop is CAWSRDRGEKLFF. CDR3 DNA: TGTGCCTGGAGCCGGGACAGGGGCGAAAAACTGTTTTTT.

This chain links TRBV4-2 with TRBJ2-1; 8 bases map to TRBD1. This CDR3 region has 19 residues. Trimming removed 1 base from V and 1 base from J; junction bases left unmatched: 12. Germline-derived CDR1 and CDR2 are LGHNA and YNFKEQ. This CDR3 reads CASSQGTGNWGRSYNEQFF. CDR3 bases: TGTGCCAGCAGCCAAGGGACAGGGAATTGGGGTAGGTCCTACAATGAGCAGTTCTTC.

The chain recombines TRBV7-3 with TRBJ2-5, with TRBD1 matching 8 bases. J was trimmed by 7 bases and V by 4 bases; bases with no gene match: 8. CDR3 length equals 14 residues. The V gene's germline CDR1 is SGHTA and CDR2 FQGTGA. The CDR3 protein is CASSYMGQVGTQYF. The CDR3 DNA sequence: TGTGCCAGCAGCTACATGGGACAGGTGGGGACCCAGTACTTC.